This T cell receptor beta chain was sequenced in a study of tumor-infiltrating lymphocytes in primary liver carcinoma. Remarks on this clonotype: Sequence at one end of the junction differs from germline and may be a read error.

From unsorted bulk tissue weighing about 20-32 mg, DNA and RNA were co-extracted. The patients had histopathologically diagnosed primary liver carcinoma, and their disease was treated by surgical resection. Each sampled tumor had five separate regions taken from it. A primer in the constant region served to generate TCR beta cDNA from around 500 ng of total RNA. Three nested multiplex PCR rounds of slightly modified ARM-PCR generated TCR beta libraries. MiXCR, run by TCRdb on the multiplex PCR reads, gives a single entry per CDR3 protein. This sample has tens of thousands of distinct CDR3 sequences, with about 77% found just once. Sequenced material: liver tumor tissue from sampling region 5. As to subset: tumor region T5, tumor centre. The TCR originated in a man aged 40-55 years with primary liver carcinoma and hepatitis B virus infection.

CDR3 sequence reads: CPSSRRGGVEQFF. The DNA of the CDR3 is TGTCCCAGCAGCCGAAGAGGGGGAGTCGAGCAGTTCTTC. The V call is TRBV5-4, the J call TRBJ2-1, with a possible D match to TRBD1 (6 bases). Germline CDR1 is SGHNT and CDR2 is YYREEE (reference sequence). This CDR3 comprises 13 residues.